The rows below give T cell receptor beta chains drawn from one sample of a study of patients and donors after allogeneic stem cell transplantation. TCRdb analysed the RT-PCR reads with MiXCR anew, one entry per CDR3 protein. Of over 350,000 distinct CDR3 sequences listed, 16% were seen once; the top ten hold less than 8.5%. Material: blood, either unsorted or a sorted T cell fraction (not recorded which). The receptors derive from a human donor who was either an allogeneic HSCT recipient or a stem cell or donor lymphocyte infusion donor (not recorded which). It is not recorded whose cells these are; they may come from a transplant donor. The CDR3 runs from the conserved cysteine through the conserved F or W. D genes are given only for firm matches. Not every row has a clone size; where given, it reads once, few, many or a size class.

CDR3,DNA,D,V,J,size
CSARDLVISYEQYF,TGCAGTGCTAGAGATCTAGTGATTTCCTACGAGCAGTACTTC,-,TRBV20-1,TRBJ2-7,-
CAWSVNRADTQYF,TGTGCCTGGAGTGTAAATCGGGCAGATACGCAGTATTTT,-,TRBV30,TRBJ2-3,-
CATKKTSGAAYEQYF,TGTGCCACCAAGAAGACTAGCGGGGCCGCCTACGAGCAGTACTTC,TRBD2,TRBV19,TRBJ2-7,-
CSASNRRSNQPQHF,TGCAGTGCTTCTAATAGGCGAAGCAATCAGCCCCAGCATTTT,-,TRBV20-1,TRBJ1-5,few
CASTKLGESSPLHF,TGTGCCAGCACTAAGCTGGGGGAGAGTTCACCCCTCCACTTT,-,TRBV28,TRBJ1-6,-
CAISGTNTGELFF,TGTGCCATCAGTGGGACAAACACCGGGGAGCTGTTTTTT,-,TRBV10-3,TRBJ2-2,few
CSVAGGRYGYTF,TGCAGCGTTGCTGGGGGTCGCTATGGCTACACCTTC,-,TRBV29-1,TRBJ1-2,-
CASSQGISVAEQYF,TGCGCCAGCAGCCAAGGAATTAGCGTCGCCGAGCAGTACTTC,-,TRBV4-3,TRBJ2-7,many
CASSLTRQDHRETQYF,TGTGCCAGCAGCTTAACTCGACAGGACCACAGGGAGACCCAGTACTTC,-,TRBV7-3,TRBJ2-5,-
CASSEYRAGELFF,TGTGCCAGCAGCGAATACAGGGCCGGGGAGCTGTTTTTT,-,TRBV11-2,TRBJ2-2,-
CSVKIPEDEQFF,TGCAGTGTCAAAATCCCGGAAGATGAGCAGTTCTTC,-,TRBV20-1,TRBJ2-1,-
CAWTVGISGNTIYF,TGTGCCTGGACCGTGGGGATCTCTGGAAACACCATATATTTT,-,TRBV30,TRBJ1-3,few
CASSLGSSGWNEQFF,TGCGCCAGCAGCTTGGGTTCTAGCGGATGGAATGAGCAGTTCTTC,TRBD2,TRBV5-1,TRBJ2-1,-
CASSFTADTQYF,TGTGCCAGCAGTTTTACGGCAGATACGCAGTATTTT,-,TRBV12-3/TRBV12-4,TRBJ2-3,few
CASSNLGGWAEAFF,TGCGCCAGCTCGAACCTAGGGGGTTGGGCTGAAGCTTTCTTT,-,TRBV4-1,TRBJ1-1,few
CASSSSPLYNEQFF,TGTGCCAGCAGTTCGAGTCCCCTCTACAATGAGCAGTTCTTC,-,TRBV27,TRBJ2-1,-
CASSESNQPQHF,TGTGCCAGCAGTGAGAGCAATCAGCCCCAGCATTTT,-,TRBV12-3/TRBV12-4,TRBJ1-5,-
CASSPGLREEQSYNEQFF,TGTGCCAGCAGCCCCGGTTTGAGGGAGGAGCAATCCTACAATGAGCAGTTCTTC,-,TRBV9,TRBJ2-1,-
CASSLDPWGEDGHTSYGYTF,TGTGCCAGCAGCTTAGATCCGTGGGGAGAAGACGGCCATACCAGCTATGGCTACACCTTC,-,TRBV11-2,TRBJ1-2,-
CASSIHQTDLPVGYTF,TGTGCCAGCAGTATTCATCAGACGGACTTGCCGGTTGGCTACACCTTC,-,TRBV6-2/TRBV6-3,TRBJ1-2,-
CATDWDSTDTQYF,TGTGCCACCGACTGGGACAGCACAGATACGCAGTATTTT,-,TRBV24-1,TRBJ2-3,few
CSATVQGRSGYTF,TGCAGTGCGACGGTTCAGGGGCGGAGTGGCTACACCTTC,-,TRBV20-1,TRBJ1-2,few
CASSYDGRANEKLFF,TGTGCCAGCAGTTACGACGGGAGGGCTAATGAAAAACTGTTTTTT,-,TRBV6-5,TRBJ1-4,-
CASSPIEGEWDEQYF,TGTGCCAGCAGCCCCATTGAGGGGGAATGGGACGAGCAGTACTTC,-,TRBV7-6,TRBJ2-7,-
CASSLGTGKYEQYF,TGTGCCAGCAGTTTAGGGACAGGGAAGTACGAGCAGTACTTC,TRBD1,TRBV27,TRBJ2-7,-
CASSPVNQPYEQYF,TGTGCCAGCAGCCCCGTAAACCAGCCCTACGAGCAGTACTTC,-,TRBV5-6,TRBJ2-7,-
CSARLPGQHQPQHF,TGCAGTGCTAGGTTACCGGGACAGCATCAGCCCCAGCATTTT,TRBD1,TRBV20-1,TRBJ1-5,-
CSGDGGARNTEAFF,TGCAGCGGGGACGGGGGCGCGAGGAACACTGAAGCTTTCTTT,-,TRBV29-1,TRBJ1-1,many
CASSPAGTGEETQYF,TGTGCCAGCAGCCCAGCCGGGACAGGGGAAGAGACCCAGTACTTC,TRBD1,TRBV7-3,TRBJ2-5,-
CASSQKGRGGQNEQFF,TGCGCCAGCAGCCAAAAAGGGCGGGGGGGCCAGAATGAGCAGTTCTTC,TRBD2,TRBV4-3,TRBJ2-1,few
CASSLLTSLWNEQFF,TGTGCCAGCAGTTTATTGACTAGCCTATGGAATGAGCAGTTCTTC,TRBD2,TRBV28,TRBJ2-1,-
CASSPDGRDSNEQFF,TGTGCCAGCAGTCCCGACGGCCGGGACTCCAATGAGCAGTTCTTC,-,TRBV27,TRBJ2-1,many
CASSLALSFGAGSTDTQYF,TGTGCCAGCAGTTTAGCGCTAAGTTTTGGGGCGGGCAGCACAGATACGCAGTATTTT,-,TRBV12-3/TRBV12-4,TRBJ2-3,few
CALNQGISLYNEKLFF,TGTGCCTTGAACCAGGGGATTTCCCTTTATAATGAAAAACTGTTTTTT,-,TRBV30,TRBJ1-4,-
CASSHRAGPSTDTQYF,TGTGCCAGCAGCCACCGAGCGGGACCTAGCACAGATACGCAGTATTTT,TRBD2,TRBV11-2,TRBJ2-3,-
CSARTTASNTEAFF,TGCAGTGCCAGGACCACGGCGTCCAACACTGAAGCTTTCTTT,-,TRBV20-1,TRBJ1-1,-
CAGGTLEDTGELFF,TGTGCCGGCGGGACACTCGAGGATACCGGGGAGCTGTTTTTT,-,TRBV2,TRBJ2-2,few
CSVRTSGRTDTQYF,TGCAGCGTCCGGACTAGCGGGAGAACAGATACGCAGTATTTT,TRBD2,TRBV29-1,TRBJ2-3,many
CASGLNTNQPQHF,TGTGCTAGTGGTCTAAACACGAATCAGCCCCAGCATTTT,-,TRBV12-5,TRBJ1-5,-
CASSRVSGSYEQYF,TGTGCCAGCAGCCGGGTCAGCGGGTCCTACGAGCAGTACTTC,-,TRBV7-2,TRBJ2-7,-